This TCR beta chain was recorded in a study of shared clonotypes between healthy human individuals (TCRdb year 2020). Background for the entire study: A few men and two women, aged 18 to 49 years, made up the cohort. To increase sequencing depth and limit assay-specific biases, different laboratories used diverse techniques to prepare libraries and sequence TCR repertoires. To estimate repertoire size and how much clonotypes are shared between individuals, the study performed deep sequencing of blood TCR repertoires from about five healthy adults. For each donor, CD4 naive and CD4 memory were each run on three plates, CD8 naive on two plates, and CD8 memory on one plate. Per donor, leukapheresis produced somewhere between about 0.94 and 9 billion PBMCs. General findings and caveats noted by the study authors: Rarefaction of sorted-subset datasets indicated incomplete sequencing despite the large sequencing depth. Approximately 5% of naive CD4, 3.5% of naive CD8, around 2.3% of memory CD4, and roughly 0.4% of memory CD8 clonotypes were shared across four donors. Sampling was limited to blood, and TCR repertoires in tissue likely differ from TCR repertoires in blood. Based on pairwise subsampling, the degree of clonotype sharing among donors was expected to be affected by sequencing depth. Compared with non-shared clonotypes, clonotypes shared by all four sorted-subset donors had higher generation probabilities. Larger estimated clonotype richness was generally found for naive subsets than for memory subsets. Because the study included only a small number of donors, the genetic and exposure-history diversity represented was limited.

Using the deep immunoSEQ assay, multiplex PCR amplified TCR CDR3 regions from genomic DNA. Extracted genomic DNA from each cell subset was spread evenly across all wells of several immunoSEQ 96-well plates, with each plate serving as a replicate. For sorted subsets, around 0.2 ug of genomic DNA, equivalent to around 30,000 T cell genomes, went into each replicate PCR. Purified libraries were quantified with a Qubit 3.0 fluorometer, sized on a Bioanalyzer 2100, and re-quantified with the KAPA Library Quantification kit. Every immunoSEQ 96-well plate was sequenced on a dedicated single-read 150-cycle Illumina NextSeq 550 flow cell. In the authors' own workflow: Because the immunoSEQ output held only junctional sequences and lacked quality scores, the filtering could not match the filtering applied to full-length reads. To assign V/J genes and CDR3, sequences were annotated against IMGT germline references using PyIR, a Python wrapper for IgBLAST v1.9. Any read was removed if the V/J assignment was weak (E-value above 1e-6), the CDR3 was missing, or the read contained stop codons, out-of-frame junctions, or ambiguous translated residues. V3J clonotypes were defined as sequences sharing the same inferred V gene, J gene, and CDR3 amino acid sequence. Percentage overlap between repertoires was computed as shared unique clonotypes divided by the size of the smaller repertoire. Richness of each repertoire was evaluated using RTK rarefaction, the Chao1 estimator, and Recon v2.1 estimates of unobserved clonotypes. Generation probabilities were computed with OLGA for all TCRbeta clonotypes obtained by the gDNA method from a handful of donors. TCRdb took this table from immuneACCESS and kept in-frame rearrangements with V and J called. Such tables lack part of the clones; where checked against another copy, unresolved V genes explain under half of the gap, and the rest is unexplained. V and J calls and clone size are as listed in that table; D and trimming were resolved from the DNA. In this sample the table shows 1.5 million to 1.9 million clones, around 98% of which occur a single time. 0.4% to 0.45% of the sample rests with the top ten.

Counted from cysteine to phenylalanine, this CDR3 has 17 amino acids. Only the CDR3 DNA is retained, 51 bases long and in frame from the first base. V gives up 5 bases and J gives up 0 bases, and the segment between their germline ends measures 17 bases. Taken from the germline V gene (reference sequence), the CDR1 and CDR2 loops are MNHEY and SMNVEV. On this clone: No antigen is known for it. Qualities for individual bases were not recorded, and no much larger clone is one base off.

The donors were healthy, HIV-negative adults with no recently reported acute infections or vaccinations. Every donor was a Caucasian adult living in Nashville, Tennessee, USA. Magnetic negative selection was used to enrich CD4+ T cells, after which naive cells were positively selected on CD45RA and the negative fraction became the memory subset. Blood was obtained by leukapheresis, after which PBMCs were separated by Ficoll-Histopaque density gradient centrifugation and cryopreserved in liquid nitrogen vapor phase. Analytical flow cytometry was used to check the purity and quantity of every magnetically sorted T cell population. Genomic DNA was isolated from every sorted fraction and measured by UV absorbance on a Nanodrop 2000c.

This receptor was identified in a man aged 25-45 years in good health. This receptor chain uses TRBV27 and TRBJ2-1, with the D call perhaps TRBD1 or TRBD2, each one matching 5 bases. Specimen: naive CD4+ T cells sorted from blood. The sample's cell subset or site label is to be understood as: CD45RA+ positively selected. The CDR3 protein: CASSRSGTTSSYNEQFF. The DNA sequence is TGTGCCAGCAGTAGATCCGGGACCACAAGCTCCTACAATGAGCAGTTCTTC.